The 9 T cell receptor beta chains below all came from one sample that was sequenced in a study of radiation and T cells in renal cell carcinoma. Generated by immunoSEQ multiplex PCR, the TCRdb table keeps only in-frame clones and is missing some. Of roughly 100,000 clones detected, 75% to 85% appear once; the ten largest clones hold 6.5% to 8%. The time point denotes: blood 4 weeks post-SBRT, at nephrectomy. The treatment is: 15 Gy SBRT to primary tumor, nephrectomy 4 weeks later. The source material was blood, sampled from a patient whose treatment included radiotherapy and nephrectomy. The receptors here all came from a man between 60 and 75 years old with renal cell carcinoma.

V is TRBV4-1 and J is TRBJ2-7, with D tentatively TRBD2 (5 bases). The CDR3 is 15 amino acids. V was cut by 1 base and J by 4 bases, with 14 bases left in between. Germline V gene lookup returns CDR1 MGHRA and CDR2 YSYEKL. As DNA, the CDR3 is TGCGCCAGCAGCCAAGTTGCCGGAGGTCAATACGAGCAGTACTTC. Its translation: CASSQVAGGQYEQYF.

The CDR3 DNA reads as TGTGCCAGCAGCCTACGGGTGGGTGAAGCTTTCTTT. Its protein product is CASSLRVGEAFF. The chain recombines TRBV5-6 with TRBJ1-1; no clear D. Trimming cost V 4 bases and J 7 bases, with 11 bases left between them. The CDR3 consists of 12 residues. The germline gives CDR1 SGHDT, CDR2 YYEEEE.

The chain links TRBV10-1 to TRBJ2-1; no clear D. The CDR3 is 14 amino acids. Trimming removed 0 bases at V and 4 bases at J, with 7 bases between. The germline CDR1 and CDR2 sequences are WNHNN and SYGVQD (reference sequence). CDR3: CASSESSGYNEQFF. For the CDR3, the DNA is TGCGCCAGCAGTGAGTCGTCGGGTTACAATGAGCAGTTCTTC.

This chain connects TRBV18 to TRBJ2-3, with a possible D match to TRBD2 (6 bases). Germline CDR1 KGHSH, CDR2 LQKENI. The CDR3 has 17 amino acids. V was cut by 1 base and J by 0 bases, with 14 bases left in between. The chain's CDR3 is CASSPRRDGASTDTQYF. The CDR3 nucleotides are TGTGCCAGCTCACCACGGAGGGACGGCGCTAGCACAGATACGCAGTATTTT.

The rearrangement links TRBV5-1 to TRBJ2-1; possibly TRBD1 for D (6 bases). CDR1 is SGHRS, CDR2 YFSETQ, per germline. CDR3 length equals 15 residues. Trimming removed 0 bases from V and 8 bases from J, with 15 bases in between. In DNA form, the CDR3 reads TGCGCCAGCAGCTTGGAACAGGGTAATCTCGATGAGCAGTTCTTC. This gives the protein CASSLEQGNLDEQFF.

The chain recombines TRBV5-1 with TRBJ2-1; possibly TRBD2 for D (6 bases). CDR3 length: 14 amino acids. V lost 5 bases to trimming and J lost 0 bases, with 9 bases between them. From germline, CDR1 is SGHRS and CDR2 YFSETQ. The CDR3 nucleotides read TGCGCCAGCAGACCGGGGGTCTCCTACAATGAGCAGTTCTTC. Encoded protein: CASRPGVSYNEQFF.

The chain is built from TRBV7-8 and TRBJ2-4; D remains ambiguous. Germline V CDR1 and CDR2: SGHVS, FQNEAQ. Trimming left V 11 bases short and J 2 bases short, with 16 bases between. The CDR3 contains 14 residues. CDR3 in amino acids: CACDKSMTKNIQYF. CDR3 sequence (DNA): TGTGCCTGCGATAAGTCTATGACCAAAAACATTCAGTACTTC.

This chain links TRBV18 with TRBJ2-1; D remains unclear. The V end lost 0 bases, the J end lost 2 bases, and 11 bases lay between the germline ends. CDR3 size: 16 residues. Germline CDR1 and CDR2: KGHSH and LQKENI. The CDR3 spells CASSPPTIDAYNEQFF. The CDR3, as DNA: TGTGCCAGCTCACCACCGACCATTGACGCCTACAATGAGCAGTTCTTC. Filled out from reference TRBV18 and TRBJ2-1, the complete variable domain reads NAGVMQNPRHLVRRRGQEARLRCSPMKGHSHVYWYRQLPEEGLKFMVYLQKENIIDESGMPKERFSAEFPKEGPSILRIQQVVRGDSAAYFCASSPPTIDAYNEQFFGPGTRLTVL.

V and J are TRBV10-3 and TRBJ2-2; 9 nucleotides align to TRBD1. The CDR3 contains 16 residues. The V segment lost 4 bases and the J segment 2 bases; nucleotides outside the gene matches: 5. Germline V gene data show CDR1 as ENHRY and CDR2 as SYGVKD. CDR3 coding DNA: TGTGCCATCAGTGTTGAGGGACAGGGAAACACCGGGGAGCTGTTTTTT. This sequence encodes CAISVEGQGNTGELFF.